This entry concerns a single T cell receptor (beta chain). Its antigen is not known. Profiled with immunoSEQ multiplex PCR; TCRdb holds only in-frame clones, not every one. The sample lists about 67,000 clones; approximately 80% were seen once. This entry comes from a study of T cell responses to AZD1222 COVID-19 vaccine. Findings and caveats of the study: Nearly half of spike-specific TCRs reportedly target unmutated variant regions.

The CDR3 is made up of 16 amino acids. Germline V lookup: CDR1 KGHSH, CDR2 LQKENI. Trimming left V 0 bases short and J 1 base short, with 10 bases between. Material: peripheral blood, obtained on day 0 of AZD1222 vaccination. The V and J genes are TRBV18 and TRBJ1-3, with D possibly being TRBD1 (5 bases). The sequence was collected from an adult in good health. CDR3 nucleotides: TGTGCCAGCTCACCACCGACAGCTTCTTCTGGAAACACCATATATTTT. Translation: CASSPPTASSGNTIYF. The variable domain in full, with the rest retrieved from reference TRBV18 and TRBJ1-3, is NAGVMQNPRHLVRRRGQEARLRCSPMKGHSHVYWYRQLPEEGLKFMVYLQKENIIDESGMPKERFSAEFPKEGPSILRIQQVVRGDSAAYFCASSPPTASSGNTIYFGEGSWLTVV.